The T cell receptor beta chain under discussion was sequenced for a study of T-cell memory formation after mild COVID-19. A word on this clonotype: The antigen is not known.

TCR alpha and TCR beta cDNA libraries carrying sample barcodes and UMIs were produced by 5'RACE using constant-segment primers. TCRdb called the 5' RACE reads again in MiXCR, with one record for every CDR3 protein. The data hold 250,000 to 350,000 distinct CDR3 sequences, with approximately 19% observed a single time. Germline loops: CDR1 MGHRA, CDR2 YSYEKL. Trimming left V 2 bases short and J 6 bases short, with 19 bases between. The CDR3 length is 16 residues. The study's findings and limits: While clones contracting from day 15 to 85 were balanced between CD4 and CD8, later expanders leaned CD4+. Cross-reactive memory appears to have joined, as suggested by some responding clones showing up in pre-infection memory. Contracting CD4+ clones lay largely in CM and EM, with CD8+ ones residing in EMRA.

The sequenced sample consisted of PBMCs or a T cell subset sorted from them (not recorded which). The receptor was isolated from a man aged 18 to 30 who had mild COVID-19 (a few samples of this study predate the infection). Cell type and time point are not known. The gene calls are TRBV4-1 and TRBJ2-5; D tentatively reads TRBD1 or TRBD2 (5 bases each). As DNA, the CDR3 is TGCGCCAGCAGCCAACCCGGGACGGATACACAAAAGACCCAGTACTTC. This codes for CASSQPGTDTQKTQYF.